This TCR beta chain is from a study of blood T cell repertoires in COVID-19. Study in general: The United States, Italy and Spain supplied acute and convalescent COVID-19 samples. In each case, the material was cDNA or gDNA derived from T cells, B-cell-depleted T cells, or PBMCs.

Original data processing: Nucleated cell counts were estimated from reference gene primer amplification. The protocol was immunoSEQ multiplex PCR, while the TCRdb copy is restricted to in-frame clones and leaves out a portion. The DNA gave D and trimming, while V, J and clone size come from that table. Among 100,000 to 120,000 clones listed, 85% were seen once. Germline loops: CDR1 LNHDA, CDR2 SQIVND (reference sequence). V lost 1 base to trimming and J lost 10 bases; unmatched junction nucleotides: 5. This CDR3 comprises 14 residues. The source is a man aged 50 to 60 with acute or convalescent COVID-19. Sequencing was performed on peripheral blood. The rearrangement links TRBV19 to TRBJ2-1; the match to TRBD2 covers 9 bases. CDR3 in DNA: TGTGCCAGTAGTATAGGGCTAGCGGGAATAGAGCAGTTCTTC. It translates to CASSIGLAGIEQFF.